The clone carrying this T cell receptor (beta chain) rates as medium-sized (0.01 to 0.1%). V shed 3 bases and J shed 4 bases, with 6 bases lying between them. From germline, CDR1 is DFQATT and CDR2 SNEGSKA (reference sequence). The CDR3 loop spans 11 amino acids. TCRdb reanalysed the 5' RACE reads using MiXCR and keeps one entry per CDR3 protein. The table shows around 10,000 distinct CDR3 sequences, with 27% occurring only once. Tregs were sorted as CD4+CD25+CD127-/low cells. The specimen was Tregs sorted from a lymph node. The origin of this receptor is a female donor with breast cancer. This chain uses TRBV20-1 with TRBJ1-1; D remains ambiguous. CDR3: CSASPSTEAFF. In nucleotides, the CDR3 is TGCAGTGCTAGCCCAAGCACTGAAGCTTTCTTT.